The rows below give T cell receptor beta chains drawn from one sample of a study of vaccination and CD4 T cells after COVID-19. These TCRs' antigens remain unknown. TCRdb processed the PCR reads anew with MiXCR; each CDR3 protein has one entry. The table shows some 9,100 distinct CDR3 sequences, with under 35% occurring only once. Specimen: CD4+ T cells from blood, cultured in vitro. The receptors here all came from a human donor in good health. CDR3s leave out the opening cysteine and the closing phenylalanine or tryptophan. Expanded clones are given a class, and other clones once, few, many or no size at all.

J gene | clone size | V gene | CDR3 protein
TRBJ2-2 | . | TRBV4-3 | ASSHATGELF
TRBJ1-2 | few | TRBV28 | ASSPTTGGIRGYT
TRBJ1-2 | medium-sized | TRBV15 | ATSRTGGADGYT
TRBJ1-1 | few | TRBV10-2 | ASSDRGNTEAF
TRBJ2-4 | few | TRBV20-1 | SARDGGQLAKNIQY
TRBJ2-3 | . | TRBV27 | ASSSPGTGRIGTDTQY
TRBJ2-3 | few | TRBV10-3 | AISTVRTDTQY
TRBJ1-6 | . | TRBV10-1 | ASSVGRRAYSPLH
TRBJ2-7 | . | TRBV30 | AWSGTWMDEQY
TRBJ1-1 | . | TRBV30 | AWLFRVNTEAF
TRBJ2-5 | few | TRBV27 | ASSLTGGRAGETQY
TRBJ2-7 | . | TRBV25-1 | ASSQPGGDEQY
TRBJ1-5 | few | TRBV20-1 | SAAVESGQGKVRSNQPQH
TRBJ1-2 | medium-sized | TRBV10-3 | AISESRTANYGYT
TRBJ2-5 | . | TRBV28 | ASSLLRDRVGSTQY
TRBJ1-2 | few | TRBV7-2 | ASSLAREVYYGYT
TRBJ1-2 | few | TRBV20-1 | SADGLANYGYT
TRBJ1-2 | once | TRBV7-3 | ASSLMARGSSNYGYT
TRBJ2-1 | few | TRBV7-7 | ASSSGLAGASEQF
TRBJ2-4 | few | TRBV6-2/TRBV6-3 | ASSPSGLAKNIQY
TRBJ1-1 | . | TRBV7-3 | ASSLGVGVPEAF
TRBJ2-1 | . | TRBV5-4 | ASSSRGGRNEQF
TRBJ2-7 | . | TRBV18 | ASSPRQGWDEQY
TRBJ1-2 | . | TRBV9 | ASSDRPGGGYT
TRBJ1-2 | . | TRBV25-1 | ASSDRVNDGYT
TRBJ1-2 | . | TRBV7-2 | ASSLDPGDRAGT
TRBJ2-2 | few | TRBV6-1 | ASSPLGTGELF
TRBJ2-3 | . | TRBV28 | ASSYNRDRESTDTQY
TRBJ1-1 | medium-sized | TRBV20-1 | SASEGRESSEAF
TRBJ1-5 | . | TRBV19 | ASSQTGGGQPQH
TRBJ2-5 | few | TRBV28 | ASSSPLGQGTETQY
TRBJ1-6 | few | TRBV7-8 | ASSGPGLGDSPLH
TRBJ1-6 | . | TRBV6-1 | ASSEWRVNSPLH
TRBJ2-7 | . | TRBV20-1 | SALRGLEDEQY
TRBJ2-7 | . | TRBV19 | ASSIVKSEQY
TRBJ1-1 | once | TRBV29-1 | STGTGGTEAF
TRBJ2-1 | . | TRBV2 | ASAGTGGNEQF
TRBJ2-5 | few | TRBV7-6 | ASSLLLAGIERAQY
TRBJ1-1 | . | TRBV29-1 | SVVQGASNTEAF
TRBJ1-2 | . | TRBV6-2/TRBV6-3 | ASSYQRTYGYT
TRBJ1-3 | . | TRBV28 | ASTRTGYLRDTIY
TRBJ2-7 | . | TRBV20-1 | SARGGVAYEQY
TRBJ1-1 | few | TRBV2 | ASSRQGSQAF
TRBJ2-3 | few | TRBV7-8 | ASSLASTDTQY
TRBJ1-6 | . | TRBV7-2 | ASSLDLRAGNSPLH
TRBJ1-1 | few | TRBV28 | ASSFKFEAF
TRBJ2-7 | . | TRBV12-3/TRBV12-4 | ASSDTGLWEQY
TRBJ2-3 | few | TRBV7-8 | ASSIQGGLTDTQY
TRBJ1-2 | . | TRBV7-9 | ASSRDSNYGYT
TRBJ1-1 | . | TRBV6-2/TRBV6-3 | ASRDTGGAEAF
TRBJ2-5 | . | TRBV29-1 | SAQGTLKETQY
TRBJ1-5 | . | TRBV18 | ASSPGQHSNQPQH
TRBJ2-1 | few | TRBV6-5 | ASSYEVAGNNEQF
TRBJ1-1 | . | TRBV20-1 | SARGGTVINTEAF
TRBJ1-1 | few | TRBV6-5 | ASSSLIGLNTEAF
TRBJ2-7 | . | TRBV28 | ASSFGQGPAYEQY
TRBJ2-7 | once | TRBV9 | ASSVGGLASYEQY
TRBJ1-5 | . | TRBV6-1 | ASSPREVRQPQH